This T cell receptor beta chain comes out of a study of blood T cell repertoires in COVID-19. This CDR3 has 14 residues. The V gene's germline CDR1 is MRHNA and CDR2 SNTAGT. V was clipped by 3 bases and J by 4 bases, with 10 bases between them. Clones were read by immunoSEQ multiplex PCR, and TCRdb kept only the in-frame ones, dropping some. The sample comprises about 210,000 clones, about 86% of which are singletons, and approximately 7.4% rests with the top ten. Source material: peripheral blood. The sequence was obtained from a woman aged 50 to 60 with acute or convalescent COVID-19. V gene TRBV6-4 combines with J gene TRBJ1-5; no reliable D call. The CDR3 is CASSEPRGNQPQHF. DNA for the CDR3: TGTGCCAGCAGTGAACCGAGAGGGAATCAGCCCCAGCATTTT.